This T cell receptor (beta chain) was profiled in a study of PD-L1 blockade in urothelial cancer. Study as a whole: A median of roughly 140,000 T cells was found in the blood samples.

Time point of the sample: pretreatment peripheral blood. Findings and limits, study-wide: Below-median TCR clonality that was measured in pretreatment blood predicted better survival.

Repertoires were generated with immunoSEQ multiplex PCR, while TCRdb's copy carries only in-frame clones and drops some. The profile covers about 55,000 clones, with about four fifths appearing a single time and 1% to 1.5% taken by the ten largest. Germline assignment: CDR1 LNHDA and CDR2 SQIVND (reference sequence). The CDR3 runs to 18 residues. V lost 1 base, J lost 0 bases, and 15 bases lay in between. A word on this clone: Its cognate antigen is unknown.

Specimen: PBMCs, collected around atezolizumab (anti-PD-L1) treatment. This clonotype originated in a man in his fifties or sixties with urothelial cancer. This chain uses TRBV19 with TRBJ2-2, with a possible D match to TRBD1 (5 bases). The CDR3 spells CASSIGSSGAANTGELFF. The CDR3 DNA sequence: TGTGCCAGTAGTATAGGGTCCTCTGGGGCCGCGAACACCGGGGAGCTGTTTTTT. The full variable domain, with the rest looked up from reference TRBV19 and TRBJ2-2, is DGGITQSPKYLFRKEGQNVTLSCEQNLNHDAMYWYRQDPGQGLRLIYYSQIVNDFQKGDIAEGYSVSREKKESFPLTVTSAQKNPTAFYLCASSIGSSGAANTGELFFGEGSRLTVL.